Following are 10 T cell receptor beta chains from one sample sequenced in a study of T cell responses to AZD1222 COVID-19 vaccine (dated by TCRdb to the early 2020s). The library was prepared using the immunoSEQ multiplex PCR assay. TCRdb limited this immuneACCESS table to in-frame rearrangements with V and J called. A share of clones is missing; checked studies link under half to unresolved V genes, and the rest is unexplained. The sample table contains around 110,000 clones; only one count was recorded for roughly 88% of them. Jointly, the top ten make up roughly 4.3% of the sample. The time point label corresponds to: baseline before first vaccination. The sample's treatment or condition label, decoded: meningococcal conjugate vaccine given as trial control. The sample here was peripheral blood, taken on day 0 of MenACWY control vaccination. The receptors shown here come from an adult in good health.

The chain is built from TRBV29-1 and TRBJ1-4, with D unresolved. Germline V lookup: CDR1 SQVTM, CDR2 ANQGSEA. V lost 4 bases to trimming and J lost 0 bases, with 3 bases between them. This CDR3 region has 12 residues. CDR3 sequence: CSVAATNEKLFF. CDR3 nucleotides: TGCAGCGTTGCGGCAACTAATGAAAAACTGTTTTTT.

This chain uses TRBV11-2 with TRBJ2-1, with TRBD1 matching over 7 bases. There are 15 residues in the CDR3. Germline loops: CDR1 SGHAT, CDR2 FQNNGV. Germline trimming cut 5 bases from V and 4 bases from J; bases unmatched to any gene: 8. The CDR3 nucleotides are TGTGCCAGCAGCATCCGACAGGGTGTTTACAATGAGCAGTTCTTC. It codes for CASSIRQGVYNEQFF.

This chain links TRBV5-6 with TRBJ1-1, with D perhaps TRBD1 (5 bases). CDR1 is SGHDT, CDR2 YYEEEE, per germline. The CDR3 sequence is 18 residues long. V lost 1 base and J 0 bases, leaving 19 bases between the germline ends. The CDR3 loop is CASSLLTGRARLNTEAFF. DNA for the CDR3: TGTGCCAGCAGCTTGCTCACGGGCAGGGCTCGCCTGAACACTGAAGCTTTCTTT.

This clone appeared once. The V call is TRBV6-5, the J call TRBJ1-2; D is unclear. V was cut by 0 bases and J by 2 bases, with 10 bases left in between. The CDR3 has 15 residues. Germline CDR1 reads MNHEY; CDR2 reads SVGAGI. The CDR3 nucleotides read TGTGCCAGCAGTTACTCGGATCAGGTGAACTATGGCTACACCTTC. It encodes CASSYSDQVNYGYTF.

This chain connects TRBV3-1 (or the pseudogene TRBV3-2) to TRBJ1-3; tentatively, D is TRBD1 (6 bases). CDR3 length: 16 residues. V gave up 5 bases and J gave up 4 bases, with 18 bases separating them. CDR1 is LGHDT, CDR2 YNNKEL, per germline (reference sequence). DNA of the CDR3: TGTGCCAGCAGCGGGGGGCTGCCCTCGGGGGGAAACACCATATATTTT. This translates into CASSGGLPSGGNTIYF.

The gene calls are TRBV18 and TRBJ1-4; 12 bases fit TRBD1. Germline CDR1 reads KGHSH; CDR2 reads LQKENI. Germline trimming cut 6 bases from V and 1 base from J; bases unmatched to any gene: 3. The CDR3 spans 16 residues. CDR3 in amino acids: CASSRDRGQTNEKLFF. CDR3 bases: TGTGCCAGCTCCCGGGACAGGGGGCAAACTAATGAAAAACTGTTTTTT.

The CDR3 spells CASSYSGKGQPQHF. In DNA, the CDR3 is TGTGCCAGCAGTTACTCAGGCAAGGGCCAGCCCCAGCATTTT. The rearrangement uses TRBV6-5 and TRBJ1-5; D is undetermined. Germline CDR1 MNHEY, CDR2 SVGAGI. Trimming shortened V by 0 bases and J by 7 bases, and 10 bases separated the two germline ends. The CDR3 extends over 14 amino acids.

The chain couples TRBV7-8 to TRBJ1-1; the D gene is possibly TRBD1 (5 bases). Germline V gives CDR1 SGHVS, CDR2 FQNEAQ. Trimming pared 8 bases from V and 6 bases from J, leaving 19 bases between. The CDR3 totals 14 residues. The CDR3 is CASRSGGPLPEAFF. In DNA form, the CDR3 reads TGTGCCAGCCGGTCCGGGGGACCACTACCTGAAGCTTTCTTT. Combining the CDR3 with reference TRBV7-8 and TRBJ1-1 gives the whole variable domain GAGVSQSPRYKVAKRGQDVALRCDPISGHVSLFWYQQALGQGPEFLTYFQNEAQLDKSGLPSDRFFAERPEGSVSTLKIQRTQQEDSAVYLCASRSGGPLPEAFFGQGTRLTVV.

The CDR3 DNA follows: TGCAGTGCTAGAGCAGGCGTAGGCTACACCTTC. It translates to CSARAGVGYTF. This sequence joins TRBV20-1 and TRBJ1-2; D is undetermined. In germline, CDR1 is DFQATT, CDR2 SNEGSKA (reference sequence). CDR3 size: 11 residues. The V and J ends lost 1 base and 8 bases respectively, with 8 bases between them.

Written as DNA, the CDR3 is TGTGCCAGCAGCCCTGGGACTAGCGGAGAAATCACTAGCACAGATACGCAGTATTTT. Protein product: CASSPGTSGEITSTDTQYF. This sequence joins TRBV4-2 and TRBJ2-3; 11 bases match TRBD2. Trimming removed 4 bases from V and 0 bases from J; junction bases left unmatched: 12. The germline CDR1 and CDR2 sequences are LGHNA and YNFKEQ. This CDR3 region has 19 residues.